The source of this T cell receptor (beta chain) is a study of blood T cell repertoires in COVID-19. Data came from immunoSEQ multiplex PCR; TCRdb stores just in-frame clones and leaves some out. The table has 160,000 or so clones, roughly 90% seen once. Membership in each cohort depended on participant-reported clinical history. V lost 3 bases and J 7 bases, leaving 15 bases between the germline ends. CDR3 size: 14 residues. Germline CDR1 LNHDA, CDR2 SQIVND (reference sequence). The V gene is TRBV19, the J gene TRBJ1-2, with D possibly matching TRBD1 (6 bases). The clonotype originates from a woman in her forties or fifties who had recovered from COVID-19. The sequencing input was PBMCs or T cells enriched from blood (not recorded which). The CDR3 loop reads CASSIGQWSSGYTF. CDR3 bases: TGTGCCAGTAGTATTGGACAGTGGAGTAGTGGCTACACCTTC.